The rows below give T cell receptor beta chains drawn from one sample of a study of radiotherapy plus CTLA-4 blockade in lung cancer. Sequencing used immunoSEQ multiplex PCR; TCRdb keeps in-frame clones, though not all of them. The sample lists about 93,000 clones; 88% were seen once. Material: peripheral blood, obtained from a patient treated with radiotherapy plus ipilimumab. Every receptor here comes from a human donor with non-small cell lung cancer that progressed on radiotherapy plus ipilimumab. CDR3s include the opening cysteine and the closing phenylalanine or tryptophan. A D gene is named only where the DNA matches it firmly. The listing skips clone size in some rows; elsewhere it reads once, few, many or a size class.

j_gene: TRBJ2-1
d_gene: TRBD1
v_gene: TRBV10-3
abundance: few
CDR3nt: TGTGCCATCAGTGGGGGGGACAGGGGAGATGAGCAGTTCTTC
CDR3aa: CAISGGDRGDEQFF

j_gene: TRBJ1-2
d_gene: TRBD1
v_gene: TRBV11-2
abundance: .
CDR3nt: TGTGCCAGCAGCCGGACGGGGACAGCTTATGGCTACACCTTC
CDR3aa: CASSRTGTAYGYTF

j_gene: TRBJ1-1
d_gene: .
v_gene: TRBV29-1
abundance: .
CDR3nt: TGCAGCGTTGGGGGGGCCAAGAACACTGAAGCTTTCTTT
CDR3aa: CSVGGAKNTEAFF

j_gene: TRBJ2-4
d_gene: .
v_gene: TRBV10-2
abundance: .
CDR3nt: TGCGCCAGCAGCCCGCTGGAGAACATTCAGTACTTC
CDR3aa: CASSPLENIQYF

j_gene: TRBJ1-2
d_gene: .
v_gene: TRBV9
abundance: .
CDR3nt: TGTGCCAGCAGCGTAAGGTACTATGGCTACACCTTC
CDR3aa: CASSVRYYGYTF

j_gene: TRBJ2-7
d_gene: .
v_gene: TRBV5-1
abundance: .
CDR3nt: TGCGCCAGCAGCCTGGCCCAGATCGGGGGCGAGCAGTACTTC
CDR3aa: CASSLAQIGGEQYF

j_gene: TRBJ2-7
d_gene: TRBD2
v_gene: TRBV5-1
abundance: .
CDR3nt: TGCGCCAGCAGCTCCCACCCGGTAGCGGGAAGCTACGAGCAGTACTTC
CDR3aa: CASSSHPVAGSYEQYF

j_gene: TRBJ2-2
d_gene: .
v_gene: TRBV6-5
abundance: .
CDR3nt: TGTGCCAGCAGTTCGCCAGGGGACACCGGGGAGCTGTTTTTT
CDR3aa: CASSSPGDTGELFF

j_gene: TRBJ2-3
d_gene: TRBD2
v_gene: TRBV27
abundance: .
CDR3nt: TGTGCCAGCAGTTCGACTAGCGGGAGGTTAAGTTGGACGCAGTATTTT
CDR3aa: CASSSTSGRLSWTQYF

j_gene: TRBJ2-7
d_gene: .
v_gene: TRBV7-3
abundance: .
CDR3nt: TGTGCCAGCAGCTATGACAAGGGGTACGAGCAGTACTTC
CDR3aa: CASSYDKGYEQYF

j_gene: TRBJ2-7
d_gene: TRBD1
v_gene: TRBV6-6
abundance: .
CDR3nt: TGTGCCAGCAGTTACCTAGGGACAGGGGGCCCCGAGCAGTACTTC
CDR3aa: CASSYLGTGGPEQYF

j_gene: TRBJ1-2
d_gene: TRBD1
v_gene: TRBV2
abundance: .
CDR3nt: TGTGCCAGCAGCTCCGGGACAGGGGTCTATGGCTACACCTTC
CDR3aa: CASSSGTGVYGYTF

j_gene: TRBJ2-7
d_gene: .
v_gene: TRBV5-6
abundance: .
CDR3nt: TGTGCCAGCAGCTCAAAGGGGGGGATTTCCTACGAGCAGTACTTC
CDR3aa: CASSSKGGISYEQYF

j_gene: TRBJ1-1
d_gene: .
v_gene: TRBV4-2
abundance: .
CDR3nt: TGTGCCAGCAGCCGGCTATCGGGTGGGGGAAGCACTGAAGCTTTCTTT
CDR3aa: CASSRLSGGGSTEAFF

j_gene: TRBJ1-3
d_gene: .
v_gene: TRBV7-2
abundance: few
CDR3nt: TGTGCCAGCAGCTTAAGTCGGCTCTCTGGAAACACCATATATTTT
CDR3aa: CASSLSRLSGNTIYF

j_gene: TRBJ1-4
d_gene: .
v_gene: TRBV12-5
abundance: .
CDR3nt: TGTGCTAGTGCCCAGAGACAGACGGGGGAAAAACTGTTTTTT
CDR3aa: CASAQRQTGEKLFF

j_gene: TRBJ2-7
d_gene: .
v_gene: TRBV5-6
abundance: .
CDR3nt: TGTGCCAGCAGTTTAAAACAGGGGCAGTCTAGCGGCGAGCAGTACTTC
CDR3aa: CASSLKQGQSSGEQYF

j_gene: TRBJ2-1
d_gene: TRBD1
v_gene: TRBV27
abundance: .
CDR3nt: TGTGCCAGCAGTTTAAGGGACAGGGGTCTCAGAGAGCAGTTCTTC
CDR3aa: CASSLRDRGLREQFF

j_gene: TRBJ2-1
d_gene: TRBD2
v_gene: TRBV4-2
abundance: .
CDR3nt: TGTGCCAGCAGCCAAAGCGGGAGTGATGAGCAGTTCTTC
CDR3aa: CASSQSGSDEQFF

j_gene: TRBJ2-6
d_gene: TRBD2
v_gene: TRBV9
abundance: .
CDR3nt: TGTGCCAGCAGCGTAGCGGTTAGCGGGAGGTCAGCTGGGGCCAACGTCCTGACTTTC
CDR3aa: CASSVAVSGRSAGANVLTF

j_gene: TRBJ2-1
d_gene: .
v_gene: TRBV6-1
abundance: .
CDR3nt: TGTGCCAGCAGTGAGGGTTGGGGGCCATTCTACAATGAGCAGTTCTTC
CDR3aa: CASSEGWGPFYNEQFF

j_gene: TRBJ2-1
d_gene: .
v_gene: TRBV7-9
abundance: .
CDR3nt: TGTGCCAGCAGCTTAGAGGCGGGTCGGGATGAAGAGCAGTTCTTC
CDR3aa: CASSLEAGRDEEQFF

j_gene: TRBJ2-3
d_gene: .
v_gene: TRBV7-9
abundance: .
CDR3nt: TGTGCCAGCAGCTTTGTTCCTACGGGCACAGATACGCAGTATTTT
CDR3aa: CASSFVPTGTDTQYF

j_gene: TRBJ2-5
d_gene: TRBD2
v_gene: TRBV29-1
abundance: .
CDR3nt: TGCAGCGTGGGGACTAGCGGGAGGTCAGAGACCCAGTACTTC
CDR3aa: CSVGTSGRSETQYF

j_gene: TRBJ2-5
d_gene: .
v_gene: TRBV19
abundance: .
CDR3nt: TGTGCCAGTAGTATAGGTGCCGGCGGGGAGACCCAGTACTTC
CDR3aa: CASSIGAGGETQYF

j_gene: TRBJ1-1
d_gene: .
v_gene: TRBV10-3
abundance: .
CDR3nt: TGTGCCATCAGTGGAGGGGGGGTTTGGAACACTGAAGCTTTCTTT
CDR3aa: CAISGGGVWNTEAFF

j_gene: TRBJ2-2
d_gene: .
v_gene: TRBV5-6
abundance: .
CDR3nt: TGTGCCAGCAGCTTGGCCTGGGGGGCAAGAACCGGGGAGCTGTTTTTT
CDR3aa: CASSLAWGARTGELFF

j_gene: TRBJ2-7
d_gene: .
v_gene: TRBV7-8
abundance: .
CDR3nt: TGTGCCAGCAGCCCCAGGGGTTCCGAGCAGTACTTC
CDR3aa: CASSPRGSEQYF